Presented here are 19 T cell receptor beta chains from one specimen sequenced in a study of shared clonotypes between healthy human individuals. Generated by immunoSEQ multiplex PCR, the TCRdb table keeps only in-frame clones and is missing some. The sample comprises 1.6 million or so clones, roughly 97% of which are singletons, and approximately 1.2% rests with the top ten. Sequenced: naive CD4+ T cells sorted from blood. Subset specified: CD45RA+ positively selected. These receptor sequences come from a man aged 25 to 45 in good health.

Turning to this clone: Within the sample, other DNA sequences also encode this same CDR3. The genes are TRBV18 and TRBJ2-1; 10 bases align to TRBD1. The germline gives CDR1 KGHSH, CDR2 LQKENI. V shed 2 bases and J 5 bases; nucleotides not matched to a gene: 0. The length of the CDR3 is 14 residues. This CDR3 reads CASSPGTGDNEQFF. The CDR3 DNA is TGTGCCAGCTCACCAGGGACAGGGGACAATGAGCAGTTCTTC.

V usage is TRBV29-1 and J usage is TRBJ2-5; 7 bases agree with TRBD2. The CDR3 covers 14 residues. V shed 4 bases and J 2 bases; nucleotides not matched to a gene: 7. Germline V gene sequence: CDR1 SQVTM, CDR2 ANQGSEA. CDR3 in DNA: TGCAGCGTTGCGGCCGGGGGGAGGCAAGAGACCCAGTACTTC. Translating it yields CSVAAGGRQETQYF. The variable domain in full, completed from reference TRBV29-1 and TRBJ2-5, reads SAVISQKPSRDICQRGTSLTIQCQVDSQVTMMFWYRQQPGQSLTLIATANQGSEATYESGFVIDKFPISRPNLTFSTLTVSNMSPEDSSIYLCSVAAGGRQETQYFGPGTRLLVL.

V is TRBV29-1 and J is TRBJ2-3; 15 nucleotides match TRBD2. CDR1 and CDR2 (germline): SQVTM, ANQGSEA. Trimming removed 4 bases from V and 2 bases from J; junction bases left unmatched: 10. CDR3 length: 18 amino acids. In DNA form, the CDR3 reads TGCAGCGTTGGCGGACTAGCGGGAGGGTCGGGCCCCACAGATACGCAGTATTTT. This sequence encodes CSVGGLAGGSGPTDTQYF.

The chain recombines TRBV5-1 with TRBJ2-1; 9 bases agree with TRBD1. Trimming at V came to 2 bases and at J to 7 bases, leaving 10 bases not matched to a gene. Germline V gene lookup returns CDR1 SGHRS and CDR2 YFSETQ. The CDR3 has 16 residues. The CDR3 sequence: CASSFEGQGRGNEQFF. CDR3 bases: TGCGCCAGCAGCTTCGAGGGACAGGGAAGGGGGAATGAGCAGTTCTTC.

This clone was picked up one time. The rearrangement joins TRBV9 to TRBJ2-3; 9 positions match TRBD2. The CDR3 is 16 amino acids. Germline CDR1 reads SGDLS; CDR2 reads YYNGEE. The V segment lost 0 bases and the J segment 3 bases; nucleotides outside the gene matches: 5. In nucleotides, the CDR3 is TGTGCCAGCAGCGTAGGAGGGACTAGCCTAACAGATACGCAGTATTTT. Translating it yields CASSVGGTSLTDTQYF.

The rearrangement joins TRBV25-1 to TRBJ1-2; tentative D call: TRBD1 (5 bases). The CDR3 is 17 residues long. Germline CDR1 MGHDK, CDR2 SYGVNS. The V end lost 4 bases, the J end lost 6 bases, and 24 bases lay between the germline ends. The CDR3 loop reads CASSAPGTSTYLDGYTF. As DNA, the CDR3 is TGTGCCAGCAGTGCCCCAGGGACGTCTACCTATTTAGATGGCTACACCTTC.

The chain employs TRBV7-6 and TRBJ2-5; D ambiguous. From germline, CDR1 is SGHVS and CDR2 FNYEAQ. V lost 2 bases, J lost 2 bases, and 9 bases lay in between. This CDR3 contains 14 residues. This CDR3 reads CASSLPPRQETQYF. CDR3 nucleotide sequence: TGTGCCAGCAGCTTACCGCCTAGACAAGAGACCCAGTACTTC.

This chain links TRBV30 with TRBJ2-4, with 8 bases matching TRBD1. The germline V gene encodes CDR1 GTSNPN and CDR2 SVGIG (reference sequence). The CDR3 has 17 residues. Trimming removed 3 bases from V and 0 bases from J; junction bases left unmatched: 10. The CDR3 here is CAWSRDRTSIAKNIQYF. The CDR3 DNA is TGTGCCTGGAGCCGGGACAGGACGTCTATAGCCAAAAACATTCAGTACTTC. Based on the CDR3 plus reference TRBV30 and TRBJ2-4, the full variable domain is SQTIHQWPATLVQPVGSPLSLECTVEGTSNPNLYWYRQAAGRGLQLLFYSVGIGQISSEVPQNLSASRPQDRQFILSSKKLLLSDSGFYLCAWSRDRTSIAKNIQYFGAGTRLSVL.

The CDR3 nucleotides are TGTGCCAGCTCACCACTAAGGACAGCCCTGGGGTACGAGCAGTACTTC. Amino acid sequence: CASSPLRTALGYEQYF. V gene TRBV18 combines with J gene TRBJ2-7, with TRBD1 as a possible D gene (6 bases). Trimming pared 1 base from V and 4 bases from J, leaving 17 bases between. Germline lookup yields CDR1 KGHSH and CDR2 LQKENI. This CDR3 is built from 16 residues.

The chain employs TRBV7-2 and TRBJ2-7; TRBD2 aligns across 9 bases. The CDR3 runs to 15 residues. Germline V lookup: CDR1 SGHTA, CDR2 FQGNSA. V gave up 6 bases and J gave up 0 bases; unmatched junction bases: 6. The CDR3: CASSLSGGISYEQYF. CDR3 bases: TGTGCCAGCAGTCTTAGCGGGGGAATCTCCTACGAGCAGTACTTC. The full variable domain, with the rest looked up from reference TRBV7-2 and TRBJ2-7, is GAGVSQSPSNKVTEKGKDVELRCDPISGHTALYWYRQSLGQGLEFLIYFQGNSAPDKSGLPSDRFSAERTGGSVSTLTIQRTQQEDSAVYLCASSLSGGISYEQYFGPGTRLTVT.

The chain combines TRBV15 with TRBJ2-5; D ambiguous. Trimming removed 0 bases from V and 4 bases from J, with 12 bases in between. The CDR3 runs 15 residues. Germline CDR1 reads LNHNV; CDR2 reads YYDKDF (reference sequence). DNA for the CDR3: TGTGCCACCAGCAGAGATCGATTCGGGCTAGAGACCCAGTACTTC. This codes for CATSRDRFGLETQYF.

The chain has TRBV5-1 and TRBJ2-5, with TRBD1 as a possible D gene (5 bases). V dropped 1 base and J dropped 3 bases, with 13 bases sitting between them. Germline CDR1 SGHRS, CDR2 YFSETQ. There are 15 residues in the CDR3. The CDR3 sequence: CASSLYQGSEETQYF. DNA of the CDR3: TGCGCCAGCAGCTTGTACCAGGGTAGTGAAGAGACCCAGTACTTC.

V gene TRBV28 combines with J gene TRBJ1-4; 7 nucleotides line up with TRBD1. There are 13 residues in the CDR3. Trimming cost V 5 bases and J 8 bases; bases outside gene matches: 5. Per germline, CDR1 MDHEN and CDR2 SYDVKM. The CDR3 DNA sequence: TGTGCCAGCAGTCCCAGGGGGTTCGAAAAACTGTTTTTT. It specifies CASSPRGFEKLFF.

The chain is built from TRBV7-9 and TRBJ2-3, with no clear D. This CDR3 is 14 amino acids long. Germline CDR1 and CDR2: SEHNR and FQNEAQ (reference sequence). Trimming took 5 bases from V and 1 from J, leaving 10 bases between them. In DNA, the CDR3 is TGTGCCAGCAGCCCCCCTCAGCGCACAGATACGCAGTATTTT. This gives the protein CASSPPQRTDTQYF.

CDR3 DNA: TGTGCCAGCAGCGTAGTACTAGCGGGAGTAGATACGCAGTATTTT. Residues: CASSVVLAGVDTQYF. The chain has TRBV9 and TRBJ2-3; 11 positions match TRBD2. The V gene's germline CDR1 is SGDLS and CDR2 YYNGEE. Unmatched junction bases numbered 2, after V lost 0 bases and J lost 5 bases. This CDR3 contains 15 residues. The full variable domain, rest sourced from reference TRBV9 and TRBJ2-3, is DSGVTQTPKHLITATGQRVTLRCSPRSGDLSVYWYQQSLDQGLQFLIQYYNGEERAKGNILERFSAQQFPDLHSELNLSSLELGDSALYFCASSVVLAGVDTQYFGPGTRLTVL.

This sequence joins TRBV6-1 and TRBJ1-5, with D possibly matching TRBD1 (6 bases). Germline assignment: CDR1 MNHNS and CDR2 SASEGT. Trimming took off 6 bases at V and 0 bases at J, with 9 bases between the two ends. The CDR3 is made up of 14 amino acids. This chain's CDR3 is CASRTGYSNQPQHF. The CDR3 nucleotides are TGTGCCAGCAGAACAGGGTATAGCAATCAGCCCCAGCATTTT.

The V gene is TRBV20-1, the J gene TRBJ1-1; D is unclear. Germline values: CDR1 DFQATT, CDR2 SNEGSKA (reference sequence). V was shortened by 5 bases and J by 11 bases, with 15 bases between the two germline ends. This CDR3 contains 11 residues. CDR3 region: CSAPFRVSAFF. The CDR3 region has the DNA TGCAGTGCTCCGTTCCGGGTTTCGGCTTTCTTT.

The V call is TRBV7-9, the J call TRBJ2-1; 9 bases map to TRBD2. The J segment lost 7 bases and the V segment lost 0 bases, leaving 10 bases of the junction unmatched. The germline V gene has CDR1 SEHNR and CDR2 FQNEAQ (reference sequence). CDR3 length: 17 residues. The CDR3 here is CASSLASGSSLRNEQFF. CDR3 sequence (DNA): TGTGCCAGCAGCTTAGCTAGCGGGAGCAGCCTTAGGAATGAGCAGTTCTTC.

Here the CDR3 DNA reads TGTGCCATCAGTGAGAGAGACGTTGCCTACGAGCAGTACTTC. This translates into CAISERDVAYEQYF. This rearrangement joins TRBV10-3 to TRBJ2-7, with D uncertain. The CDR3 is 14 residues long. CDR1 and CDR2 from the germline V gene are ENHRY and SYGVKD. V was cut by 2 bases and J by 2 bases, with 10 bases left in between.